Each of the 25 T cell receptor beta chains below was sequenced from the same sample in a study of T cell changes during pregnancy in multiple sclerosis. Using immunoSEQ multiplex PCR, the repertoire was profiled, and TCRdb retains in-frame clones only, with some absent. Here the sample spans tens of thousands of clones, approximately 96% being singletons. Material: CD8+ T cells from peripheral blood mononuclear cells, obtained after pregnancy. All receptors derive from a female donor with multiple sclerosis, enrolled in a pregnancy study.

The chain links TRBV30 to TRBJ2-7, with 7 bases identical to TRBD2. J gave up 2 bases and V 8 bases, and 12 bases lay outside the gene matches. The CDR3 loop spans 14 amino acids. Germline CDR1 and CDR2: GTSNPN and SVGIG (reference sequence). The DNA for the CDR3 is TGTGCCACCCCGGCTAGCGGTTACCCCTACGAGCAGTACTTC. This codes for CATPASGYPYEQYF.

This sequence joins TRBV5-4 and TRBJ2-1, with TRBD2 matching over 10 bases. Germline V gene sequence: CDR1 SGHNT, CDR2 YYREEE (reference sequence). CDR3 length: 15 amino acids. V dropped 0 bases and J dropped 9; count of bases not matched to a gene: 6. The CDR3 here is CASSLVASGSGEQFF. Written as DNA, the CDR3 is TGTGCCAGCAGCTTGGTAGCTAGCGGGAGTGGTGAGCAGTTCTTC.

The chain has TRBV5-8 and TRBJ2-1; the D is unclear. V was clipped by 7 bases and J by 0 bases, with 11 bases between them. Germline V gives CDR1 SGHTS, CDR2 YDEGEE. The CDR3 is made up of 14 amino acids. This CDR3 reads CASSLLSSYNEQFF. The CDR3 nucleotides are TGTGCCAGCTCTCTCCTGAGCTCCTACAATGAGCAGTTCTTC. The full variable domain, rest sourced from reference TRBV5-8 and TRBJ2-1, is EAGVTQSPTHLIKTRGQQATLRCSPISGHTSVYWYQQALGLGLQFLLWYDEGEERNRGNFPPRFSGRQFPNYSSELNVNALELEDSALYLCASSLLSSYNEQFFGPGTRLTVL.

V usage is TRBV27 and J usage is TRBJ2-7, with 7 bases lining up with TRBD2. CDR3 length: 14 amino acids. The germline V gene encodes CDR1 MNHEY and CDR2 SMNVEV (reference sequence). The V and J ends lost 2 bases and 5 bases, in that order; junction bases with no gene match: 6. CDR3 DNA sequence: TGTGCCAGCAGTTTACTCGCGGGAGTTAACGAGCAGTACTTC. Protein product: CASSLLAGVNEQYF.

This clone is a singleton in its sample. CDR3: CASIRNRVSSYNEQFF. Written as DNA, the CDR3 is TGTGCCAGCATACGTAACAGGGTGAGCTCCTACAATGAGCAGTTCTTC. The chain carries TRBV7-8 and TRBJ2-1; perhaps TRBD1 as D (6 bases). CDR1 and CDR2 (germline): SGHVS, FQNEAQ. Trimming left V 7 bases short and J 0 bases short, with 16 bases between. The CDR3 covers 16 residues. Drawing the rest from reference TRBV7-8 and TRBJ2-1, the complete variable domain is GAGVSQSPRYKVAKRGQDVALRCDPISGHVSLFWYQQALGQGPEFLTYFQNEAQLDKSGLPSDRFFAERPEGSVSTLKIQRTQQEDSAVYLCASIRNRVSSYNEQFFGPGTRLTVL.

The chain links TRBV29-1 to TRBJ2-2; weak D call: TRBD1 (5 bases). Germline V gene sequence: CDR1 SQVTM, CDR2 ANQGSEA. This CDR3 comprises 12 residues. Trimming cost V 6 bases and J 6 bases, with 11 bases left between them. In DNA form, the CDR3 reads TGCAGCGTCCCAGGGATCTCCGGGGAGCTGTTTTTT. Translating it yields CSVPGISGELFF.

The V and J genes are TRBV2 and TRBJ2-7; TRBD2 matches at 7 bases. J gave up 6 bases and V 8 bases, and 7 bases lay outside the gene matches. CDR1 is SNHLY and CDR2 is FYNNEI in the germline V gene. The CDR3 length is 12 residues. The CDR3 sequence: CASAGERREQYF. CDR3 in DNA: TGTGCCAGCGCGGGAGAGAGACGCGAGCAGTACTTC.

The J gene is TRBJ1-6, the V gene TRBV27; D is unclear. This CDR3 is 15 amino acids long. V shed 4 bases and J shed 0 bases, with 7 bases lying between them. The germline V gene encodes CDR1 MNHEY and CDR2 SMNVEV (reference sequence). The DNA for the CDR3 is TGTGCCAGCAGTTCCCGTAGCTCCTATAATTCACCCCTCCACTTT. Translating it yields CASSSRSSYNSPLHF.

V and J are TRBV19 and TRBJ2-7, with D unresolved. The germline V and J ends were trimmed by 5 bases and 7 bases, with 12 bases remaining between them. This CDR3 has 12 amino acids. Germline CDR1 reads LNHDA; CDR2 reads SQIVND (reference sequence). CDR3 in amino acids: CASSGYSLEQYF. CDR3 coding DNA: TGTGCCAGTAGTGGGTACAGCTTGGAGCAGTACTTC.

The chain couples TRBV4-1 to TRBJ2-1, with D possibly matching TRBD2 (5 bases). Germline V gene data show CDR1 as MGHRA and CDR2 as YSYEKL. The CDR3 consists of 17 residues. The V end was cut by 0 bases, the J end by 4 bases, with 16 bases between. The CDR3 loop reads CASSQDHLATSYNEQFF. The CDR3 bases are TGCGCCAGCAGCCAAGATCATCTAGCAACCTCGTACAATGAGCAGTTCTTC.

This clone was recorded only once. The chain links TRBV27 to TRBJ2-1; 8 bases are shared with TRBD2. J gave up 4 bases and V 2 bases, and 7 bases lay outside the gene matches. The CDR3 runs 16 residues. Germline CDR1 and CDR2: MNHEY and SMNVEV (reference sequence). The CDR3 region is CASSLVPSGSYNEQFF. Here the CDR3 DNA reads TGTGCCAGCAGTTTAGTTCCTAGCGGGTCGTACAATGAGCAGTTCTTC.

The genes are TRBV28 and TRBJ2-7, with TRBD1 identical over 7 bases. Germline trimming cut 5 bases from V and 0 bases from J; bases unmatched to any gene: 4. Germline values: CDR1 MDHEN, CDR2 SYDVKM. CDR3 length equals 14 residues. The CDR3 DNA reads as TGTGCCAGCAGTCAGGACAGGAGCTCCTACGAGCAGTACTTC. This encodes CASSQDRSSYEQYF. Full variable domain (remainder filled in from reference TRBV28 and TRBJ2-7): DVKVTQSSRYLVKRTGEKVFLECVQDMDHENMFWYRQDPGLGLRLIYFSYDVKMKEKGDIPEGYSVSREKKERFSLILESASTNQTSMYLCASSQDRSSYEQYFGPGTRLTVT.

This chain uses TRBV28 with TRBJ1-1; a weak D match, TRBD1 (5 bases). Trimming cost V 3 bases and J 10 bases, with 18 bases left between them. The CDR3 extends over 14 amino acids. Germline lookup yields CDR1 MDHEN and CDR2 SYDVKM. This CDR3 is CASSFPGQGGRAFF. DNA for the CDR3: TGTGCCAGCAGTTTCCCTGGGCAGGGAGGGAGAGCTTTCTTT.

V is TRBV2 and J is TRBJ1-1, with 7 bases matching TRBD1. The germline V gene encodes CDR1 SNHLY and CDR2 FYNNEI. V shed 2 bases, J shed 0 bases, and the junction held 12 bases outside the gene matches. This CDR3 spans 18 amino acids. In nucleotides, the CDR3 is TGTGCCAGCAGTGAACGGGGGAAGGGGGCGATTTTGAACACTGAAGCTTTCTTT. It yields the protein CASSERGKGAILNTEAFF.

CDR3 sequence (DNA): TGTGCCAGCAGTGGGGCTAGCGGGATAGAGCAGTTCTTC. Its translation: CASSGASGIEQFF. This rearrangement joins TRBV2 to TRBJ2-1, with TRBD2 matching 9 bases. The CDR3 length is 13 residues. CDR1 SNHLY and CDR2 FYNNEI come from the germline V gene. V was clipped by 4 bases and J by 10 bases; unmatched bases: 5.

The chain carries TRBV19 and TRBJ2-1; 12 bases are a match to TRBD2. Germline V gene data show CDR1 as LNHDA and CDR2 as SQIVND (reference sequence). With V trimmed by 1 base and J by 7 bases, 5 bases remained unmatched. The CDR3 consists of 16 residues. The CDR3 here is CASSIGGTSGSNEQFF. CDR3 bases: TGTGCCAGTAGTATAGGGGGGACTAGCGGGTCGAATGAGCAGTTCTTC.

The chain recombines TRBV4-2 with TRBJ2-2, with TRBD1 as a possible D gene (6 bases). V lost 0 bases and J 7 bases, leaving 15 bases between the germline ends. CDR3 size: 16 residues. Germline V gene data show CDR1 as LGHNA and CDR2 as YNFKEQ. The CDR3 bases are TGTGCCAGCAGCCAAGAGTCAGGATGGGGGCACGGGGAGCTGTTTTTT. Protein sequence: CASSQESGWGHGELFF.

V is TRBV7-3 and J is TRBJ1-3, with 8 bases fitting TRBD1. This CDR3 has 16 residues. In germline, CDR1 is SGHTA, CDR2 FQGTGA. V dropped 7 bases and J dropped 4; count of bases not matched to a gene: 12. The CDR3 DNA follows: TGTGCCAGCACCCCCAGGGCCGGGACAGGCGGAAACACCATATATTTT. This codes for CASTPRAGTGGNTIYF.

V is TRBV11-2 and J is TRBJ2-2, with D perhaps TRBD2 (6 bases). Looked up from germline, CDR1 is SGHAT and CDR2 is FQNNGV. The CDR3 is 14 residues long. The V and J ends lost 3 bases and 2 bases respectively, with 7 bases between them. Here the CDR3 reads CASSFGLNTGELFF. As DNA, the CDR3 is TGTGCCAGCAGCTTTGGACTAAACACCGGGGAGCTGTTTTTT.

This sequence joins TRBV30 and TRBJ2-3, with unresolved D. V lost 6 bases to trimming and J lost 9 bases, with 13 bases between them. In germline, CDR1 is GTSNPN, CDR2 SVGIG (reference sequence). This CDR3 has 11 residues. The CDR3: CACPVGATQYF. The CDR3 DNA sequence: TGTGCCTGTCCCGTGGGCGCCACGCAGTATTTT.

This rearrangement joins TRBV10-3 to TRBJ1-6, with TRBD1 matching 7 bases. The CDR3 contains 15 residues. V shed 2 bases and J 5 bases; nucleotides not matched to a gene: 3. Germline V gene data show CDR1 as ENHRY and CDR2 as SYGVKD. The CDR3 DNA is TGTGCCATCAGTGAGGTCGGGACAGATAATTCACCCCTCCACTTT. This encodes CAISEVGTDNSPLHF.

V usage is TRBV6-6 and J usage is TRBJ1-1; tentative D call: TRBD1 (5 bases). V lost 2 bases and J lost 0, with 13 bases in between. Germline V gene data show CDR1 as MNHNY and CDR2 as SVGAGI (reference sequence). This CDR3 has 16 residues. CDR3 sequence reads: CASSYPPGFMNTEAFF. CDR3 DNA sequence: TGTGCCAGCAGTTACCCGCCAGGGTTTATGAACACTGAAGCTTTCTTT.

CDR3 in DNA: TGCGCCAGCAGCTTTCGGGACTCGAAAAACAATGAGCAGTTCTTC. Its translation: CASSFRDSKNNEQFF. The chain links TRBV5-1 to TRBJ2-1; tentative D call: TRBD2 (6 bases). Germline lookup yields CDR1 SGHRS and CDR2 YFSETQ. V was cut by 2 bases and J by 5 bases, with 14 bases left in between. CDR3 length: 15 residues.

The chain uses TRBV27 and TRBJ2-3; no clear D. CDR3 length: 17 residues. Germline loops: CDR1 MNHEY, CDR2 SMNVEV (reference sequence). V lost 1 base and J lost 0, with 14 bases in between. The DNA of the CDR3 is TGTGCCAGCAGTTTATGGGCCGGATACTCTAGCACAGATACGCAGTATTTT. Amino acid sequence: CASSLWAGYSSTDTQYF.

The count of this clone is one. The gene calls are TRBV6-5 and TRBJ1-5, with a possible D match to TRBD1 (6 bases). V lost 6 bases and J 11 bases, leaving 23 bases between the germline ends. The CDR3 is 15 residues long. CDR1 is MNHEY and CDR2 is SVGAGI in the germline V gene. This CDR3 reads CASSPTRGAGQAQHF. CDR3 nucleotide sequence: TGTGCCAGCAGCCCCACGCGGGGGGCCGGGCAGGCCCAGCATTTT.